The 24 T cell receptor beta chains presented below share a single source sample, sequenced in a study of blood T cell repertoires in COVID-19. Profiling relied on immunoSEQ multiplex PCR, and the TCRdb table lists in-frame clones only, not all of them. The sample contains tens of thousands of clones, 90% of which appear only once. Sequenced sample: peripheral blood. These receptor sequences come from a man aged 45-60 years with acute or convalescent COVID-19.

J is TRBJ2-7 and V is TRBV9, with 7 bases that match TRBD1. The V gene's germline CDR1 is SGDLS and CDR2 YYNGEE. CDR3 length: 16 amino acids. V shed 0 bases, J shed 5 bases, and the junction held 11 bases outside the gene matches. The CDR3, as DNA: TGTGCCAGCAGCGTAGAGGTTGACAGGGAAGAGAACGAGCAGTACTTC. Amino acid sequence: CASSVEVDREENEQYF.

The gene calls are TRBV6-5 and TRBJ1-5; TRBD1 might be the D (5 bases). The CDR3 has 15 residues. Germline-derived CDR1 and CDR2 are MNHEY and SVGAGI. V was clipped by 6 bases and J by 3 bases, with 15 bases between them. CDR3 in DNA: TGTGCCAGCAGCCGCGGGGGGTGGGACAATCAGCCCCAGCATTTT. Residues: CASSRGGWDNQPQHF.

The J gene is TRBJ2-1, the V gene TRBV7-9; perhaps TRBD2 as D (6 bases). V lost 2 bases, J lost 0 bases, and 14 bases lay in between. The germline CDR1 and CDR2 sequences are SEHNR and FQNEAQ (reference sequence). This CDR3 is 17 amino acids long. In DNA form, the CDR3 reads TGTGCCAGCAGCTTATTATCTAGCGAAAGCTCCTACAATGAGCAGTTCTTC. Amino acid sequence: CASSLLSSESSYNEQFF.

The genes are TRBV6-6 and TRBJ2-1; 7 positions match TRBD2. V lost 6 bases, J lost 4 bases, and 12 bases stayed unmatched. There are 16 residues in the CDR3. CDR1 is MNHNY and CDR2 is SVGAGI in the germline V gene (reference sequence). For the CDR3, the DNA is TGTGCCAGCAGCCCCGATGGGAGGGCCGATTACAATGAGCAGTTCTTC. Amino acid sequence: CASSPDGRADYNEQFF.

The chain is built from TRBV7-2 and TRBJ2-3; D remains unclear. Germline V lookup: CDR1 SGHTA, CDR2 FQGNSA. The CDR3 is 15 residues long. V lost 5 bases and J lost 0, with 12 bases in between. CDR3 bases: TGTGCCAGCAGCCCCGACTCGACTAGCACAGATACGCAGTATTTT. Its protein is CASSPDSTSTDTQYF.

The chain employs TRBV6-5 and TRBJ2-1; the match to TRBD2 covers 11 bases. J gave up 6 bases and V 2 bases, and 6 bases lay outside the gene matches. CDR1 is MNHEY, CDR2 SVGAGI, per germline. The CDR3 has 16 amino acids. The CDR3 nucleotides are TGTGCCAGCAGTTACGTGTTAGCGGGAGGGCTCAATGAGCAGTTCTTC. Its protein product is CASSYVLAGGLNEQFF.

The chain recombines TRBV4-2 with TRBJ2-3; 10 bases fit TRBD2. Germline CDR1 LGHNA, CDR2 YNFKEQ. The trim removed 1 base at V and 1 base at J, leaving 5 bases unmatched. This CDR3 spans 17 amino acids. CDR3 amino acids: CASSQAASGSGTDTQYF. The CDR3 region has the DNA TGTGCCAGCAGCCAAGCGGCTAGCGGGAGCGGCACAGATACGCAGTATTTT.

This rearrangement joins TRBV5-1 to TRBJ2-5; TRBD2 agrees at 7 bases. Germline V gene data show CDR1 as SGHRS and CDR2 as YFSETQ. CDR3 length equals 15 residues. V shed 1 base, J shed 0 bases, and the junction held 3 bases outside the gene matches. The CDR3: CASSLWGGDQETQYF. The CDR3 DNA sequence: TGCGCCAGCAGCTTGTGGGGGGGAGACCAAGAGACCCAGTACTTC. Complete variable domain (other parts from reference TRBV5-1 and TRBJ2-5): KAGVTQTPRYLIKTRGQQVTLSCSPISGHRSVSWYQQTPGQGLQFLFEYFSETQRNKGNFPGRFSGRQFSNSRSEMNVSTLELGDSALYLCASSLWGGDQETQYFGPGTRLLVL.

CDR3 loop: CASSSGRSTEAFF. The CDR3 DNA sequence: TGTGCCAGCAGCTCGGGAAGGTCCACTGAAGCTTTCTTT. The chain carries TRBV7-2 and TRBJ1-1; D not certain. CDR3 length: 13 amino acids. The germline V gene has CDR1 SGHTA and CDR2 FQGNSA. V was cut by 4 bases and J by 4 bases, with 10 bases left in between.

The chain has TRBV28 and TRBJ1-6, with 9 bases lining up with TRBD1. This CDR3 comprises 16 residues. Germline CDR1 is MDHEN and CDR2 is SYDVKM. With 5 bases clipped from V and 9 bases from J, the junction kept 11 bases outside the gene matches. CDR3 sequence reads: CASSGTGTGQGSPLHF. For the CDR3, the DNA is TGTGCCAGCAGTGGAACCGGGACAGGGCAAGGTTCACCCCTCCACTTT.

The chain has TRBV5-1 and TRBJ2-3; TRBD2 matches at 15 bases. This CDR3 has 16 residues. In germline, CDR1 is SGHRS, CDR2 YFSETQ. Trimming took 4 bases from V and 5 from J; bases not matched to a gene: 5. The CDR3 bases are TGCGCCAGCAGCGGGGGACTAGCGGGAGGACAAGATACGCAGTATTTT. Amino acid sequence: CASSGGLAGGQDTQYF.

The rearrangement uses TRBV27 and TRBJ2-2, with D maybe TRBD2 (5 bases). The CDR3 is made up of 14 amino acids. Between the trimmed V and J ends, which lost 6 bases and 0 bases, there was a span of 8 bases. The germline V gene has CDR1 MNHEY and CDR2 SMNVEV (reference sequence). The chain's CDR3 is CASRLGSNTGELFF. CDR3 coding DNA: TGTGCCAGCAGACTAGGGTCGAACACCGGGGAGCTGTTTTTT.

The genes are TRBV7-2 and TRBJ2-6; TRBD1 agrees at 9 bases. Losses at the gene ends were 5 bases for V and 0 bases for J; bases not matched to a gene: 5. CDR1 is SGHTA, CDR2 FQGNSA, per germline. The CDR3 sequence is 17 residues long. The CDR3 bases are TGTGCCAGCAGCCGGGACAGGGTAGACTCTGGGGCCAACGTCCTGACTTTC. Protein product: CASSRDRVDSGANVLTF.

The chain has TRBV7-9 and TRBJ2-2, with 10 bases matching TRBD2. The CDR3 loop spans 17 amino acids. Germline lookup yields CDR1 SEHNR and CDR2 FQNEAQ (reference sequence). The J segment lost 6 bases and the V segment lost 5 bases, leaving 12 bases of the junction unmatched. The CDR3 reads CASSLSSSGSFSGELFF. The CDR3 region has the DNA TGTGCCAGCAGCCTCTCCTCTAGCGGGAGTTTCTCCGGGGAGCTGTTTTTT.

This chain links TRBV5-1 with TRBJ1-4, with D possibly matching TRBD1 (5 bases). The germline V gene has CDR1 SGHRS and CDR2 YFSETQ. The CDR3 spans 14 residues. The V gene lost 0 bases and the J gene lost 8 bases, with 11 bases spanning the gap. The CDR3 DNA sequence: TGCGCCAGCAGCTTGGCGGGGGTTAGAGAAAAACTGTTTTTT. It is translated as CASSLAGVREKLFF.

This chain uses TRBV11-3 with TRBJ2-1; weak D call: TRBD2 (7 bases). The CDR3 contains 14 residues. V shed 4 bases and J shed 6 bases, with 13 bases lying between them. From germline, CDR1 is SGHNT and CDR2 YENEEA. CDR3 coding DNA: TGTGCCAGCAGCTGGGGGGGCAGGCTCAATGAGCAGTTCTTC. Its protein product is CASSWGGRLNEQFF.

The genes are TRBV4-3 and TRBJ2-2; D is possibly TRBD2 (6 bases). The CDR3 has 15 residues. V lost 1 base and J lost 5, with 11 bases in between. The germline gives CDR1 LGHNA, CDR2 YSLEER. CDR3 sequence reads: CASSQVSRGTGELFF. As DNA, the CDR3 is TGCGCCAGCAGCCAAGTCTCCCGGGGGACCGGGGAGCTGTTTTTT.

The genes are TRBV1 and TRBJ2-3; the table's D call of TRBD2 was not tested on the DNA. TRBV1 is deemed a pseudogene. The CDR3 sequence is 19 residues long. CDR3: CTSSQAHPLTSGSTDTQYF. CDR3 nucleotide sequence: TGCACCAGCAGCCAAGCCCACCCGCTGACTAGCGGGAGCACAGATACGCAGTATTTT.

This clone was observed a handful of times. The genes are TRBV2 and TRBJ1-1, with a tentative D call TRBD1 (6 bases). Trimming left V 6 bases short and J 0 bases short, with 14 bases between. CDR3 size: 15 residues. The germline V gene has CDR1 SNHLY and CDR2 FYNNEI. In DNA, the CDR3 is TGTGCCAGCAGCCTCAGGGGAGGGATGAACACTGAAGCTTTCTTT. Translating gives CASSLRGGMNTEAFF.

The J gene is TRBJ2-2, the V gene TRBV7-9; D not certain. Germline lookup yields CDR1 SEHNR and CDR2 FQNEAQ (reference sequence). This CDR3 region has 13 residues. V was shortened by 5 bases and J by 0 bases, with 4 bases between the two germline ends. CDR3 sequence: CASSPSNTGELFF. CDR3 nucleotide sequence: TGTGCCAGCAGCCCCTCGAACACCGGGGAGCTGTTTTTT.

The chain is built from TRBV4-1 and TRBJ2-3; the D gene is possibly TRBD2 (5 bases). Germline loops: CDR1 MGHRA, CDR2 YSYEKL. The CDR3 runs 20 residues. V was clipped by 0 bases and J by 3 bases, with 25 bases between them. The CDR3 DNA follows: TGCGCCAGCAGCCAAGAAATCTTAGCGAGAGGAGTCATGGGGACAGATACGCAGTATTTT. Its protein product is CASSQEILARGVMGTDTQYF.

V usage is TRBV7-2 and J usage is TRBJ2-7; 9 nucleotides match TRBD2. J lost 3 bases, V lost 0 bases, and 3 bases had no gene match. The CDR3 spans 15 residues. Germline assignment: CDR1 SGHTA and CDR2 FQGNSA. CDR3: CASSLAASGNYEQYF. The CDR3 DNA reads TGTGCCAGCAGCTTAGCGGCTAGCGGGAACTACGAGCAGTACTTC.

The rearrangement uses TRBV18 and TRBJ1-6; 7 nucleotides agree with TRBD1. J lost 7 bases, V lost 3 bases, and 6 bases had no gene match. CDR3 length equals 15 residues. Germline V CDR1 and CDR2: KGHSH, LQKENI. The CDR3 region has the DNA TGTGCCAGCTCACCCCTACAGGGGCACAATTCACCCCTCCACTTT. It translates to CASSPLQGHNSPLHF.

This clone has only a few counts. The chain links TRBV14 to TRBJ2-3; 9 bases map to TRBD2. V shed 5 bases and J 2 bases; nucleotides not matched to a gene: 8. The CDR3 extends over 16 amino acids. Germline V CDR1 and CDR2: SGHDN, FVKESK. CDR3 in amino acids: CASSKRLAVTTDTQYF. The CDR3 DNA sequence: TGTGCCAGCAGCAAGCGACTAGCGGTGACCACAGATACGCAGTATTTT.